These 26 T cell receptor beta chains were sequenced from one sample in a study of liver allograft versus peripheral blood T cells. Turning to the study itself: Graft-liver T cell receptor repertoires were compared against recipient peripheral blood repertoires.

TCRdb called the reads again in MiXCR, with one record for every CDR3 protein. Counted here are about 6,000 distinct CDR3 sequences, approximately 15% occurring once; the ten biggest clones make up about 49%. The receptors here all came from a human patient who had a liver transplant. Some T cells may be transferred from the graft donor.

This clonotype was detected ten times or more. The chain combines TRBV30 with TRBJ1-1; no firm D call. V was clipped by 1 base and J by 5 bases, with 5 bases between them. Germline V gene data show CDR1 as GTSNPN and CDR2 as SVGIG (reference sequence). The CDR3 is 11 amino acids. CDR3 protein: CAWSGETEAFF. The CDR3 coding sequence is TGTGCCTGGAGTGGGGAGACTGAAGCTTTCTTT. The complete variable domain, with remaining parts taken from reference TRBV30 and TRBJ1-1, reads SQTIHQWPATLVQPVGSPLSLECTVEGTSNPNLYWYRQAAGRGLQLLFYSVGIGQISSEVPQNLSASRPQDRQFILSSKKLLLSDSGFYLCAWSGETEAFFGQGTRLTVV.

This clonotype is categorized as medium-sized. The V gene is TRBV6-1, the J gene TRBJ2-1, with D unresolved. In germline, CDR1 is MNHNS, CDR2 SASEGT. The V gene lost 0 bases and the J gene lost 8 bases, with 14 bases spanning the gap. CDR3 size: 15 residues. The CDR3 region is CASSEALWSGDEQFF. CDR3 nucleotide sequence: TGTGCCAGCAGTGAAGCCCTTTGGAGTGGGGATGAGCAGTTCTTC.

This clonotype was seen ten or more times. The gene calls are TRBV6-5 and TRBJ1-1; TRBD1 might be the D (5 bases). Deletions cut 0 bases from V and 4 bases from J, with 9 bases between. Per the germline V gene, CDR1 is MNHEY and CDR2 is SVGAGI. This CDR3 is 14 amino acids long. The CDR3 here is CASSYSGGATEAFF. In DNA, the CDR3 is TGTGCCAGCAGTTACTCGGGGGGTGCCACTGAAGCTTTCTTT.

Ten or more counts support this clonotype. This sequence joins TRBV7-9 and TRBJ1-5; 7 nucleotides agree with TRBD1. Germline assignment: CDR1 SEHNR and CDR2 FQNEAQ (reference sequence). Losses at the gene ends were 8 bases for V and 7 bases for J; bases not matched to a gene: 5. This CDR3 spans 12 amino acids. CDR3 sequence reads: CASQGDRQPQHF. CDR3 in DNA: TGTGCCAGCCAGGGGGATAGGCAGCCCCAGCATTTT.

The chain links TRBV20-1 to TRBJ2-7; the D call may be TRBD1 or TRBD2 (5 bases each). Deletions cut 4 bases from V and 1 base from J, with 11 bases between. The CDR3 spans 13 residues. Germline-derived CDR1 and CDR2 are DFQATT and SNEGSKA (reference sequence). CDR3 region: CSATGTGSYEQYF. The CDR3 DNA follows: TGCAGTGCTACCGGGACCGGTTCCTACGAGCAGTACTTC.

In its sample, this clonotype was seen a few times. The V and J genes are TRBV25-1 and TRBJ1-2; D gene ambiguous. V was trimmed by 4 bases and J by 4 bases, leaving 10 bases between them. The CDR3 is made up of 13 amino acids. In germline, CDR1 is MGHDK, CDR2 SYGVNS. CDR3 loop: CASSVQEPYGYTF. In DNA form, the CDR3 reads TGTGCCAGCAGTGTCCAGGAGCCCTATGGCTACACCTTC.

Sample share makes this clonotype medium-sized. The chain carries TRBV10-3 and TRBJ1-4; 10 bases map to TRBD1. The germline V gene has CDR1 ENHRY and CDR2 SYGVKD. Germline trimming cut 2 bases from V and 4 bases from J; bases unmatched to any gene: 1. The CDR3 has 15 residues. In DNA, the CDR3 is TGTGCCATCAGTGAGGGGACAGGGGTTAATGAAAAACTGTTTTTT. It encodes CAISEGTGVNEKLFF.

This clonotype was counted only a few times. V is TRBV7-9 and J is TRBJ2-7; 7 bases map to TRBD2. The germline gives CDR1 SEHNR, CDR2 FQNEAQ (reference sequence). V dropped 5 bases and J dropped 3; count of bases not matched to a gene: 1. This CDR3 spans 12 amino acids. For the CDR3, the DNA is TGTGCCAGCAGCGGGGGGGGCTACGAGCAGTACTTC. Its protein product is CASSGGGYEQYF. The whole variable domain, remainder taken from reference TRBV7-9 and TRBJ2-7, is DTGVSQNPRHKITKRGQNVTFRCDPISEHNRLYWYRQTLGQGPEFLTYFQNEAQLEKSRLLSDRFSAERPKGSFSTLEIQRTEQGDSAMYLCASSGGGYEQYFGPGTRLTVT.

In its sample, this clonotype was seen many times. V is TRBV7-3 and J is TRBJ2-6, with D perhaps matching TRBD2 (6 bases). From germline, CDR1 is SGHTA and CDR2 FQGTGA. Between the trimmed V and J ends, which lost 0 bases and 1 base, there was a span of 13 bases. The CDR3 extends over 18 amino acids. CDR3 in amino acids: CASSLTLIGGSGANVLTF. DNA of the CDR3: TGTGCCAGCAGCTTAACGTTAATAGGAGGGTCTGGGGCCAACGTCCTGACTTTC.

The chain has TRBV11-2 and TRBJ1-1; unclear D gene. The V and J ends lost 5 bases and 4 bases respectively, with 11 bases between them. This CDR3 is 13 amino acids long. CDR1 and CDR2 from the germline V gene are SGHAT and FQNNGV. The chain's CDR3 is CASSPLGFTEAFF. The CDR3 nucleotides are TGTGCCAGCAGCCCCCTCGGGTTCACTGAAGCTTTCTTT.

With regard to this clonotype: A much larger clonotype is one base distant, so this may be a read error. The V and J genes are TRBV19 and TRBJ1-2; D is unresolved. There are 13 residues in the CDR3. Germline CDR1 LNHDA, CDR2 SQIVND (reference sequence). Written as DNA, the CDR3 is TGTGTCAGTAGGTGGTCGTTGGACTATGGCTACACCTTC. Translation gives CVSRWSLDYGYTF. The full variable domain, in which reference TRBV19 and TRBJ1-2 provide the parts outside the CDR3, is DGGITQSPKYLFRKEGQNVTLSCEQNLNHDAMYWYRQDPGQGLRLIYYSQIVNDFQKGDIAEGYSVSREKKESFPLTVTSAQKNPTAFYLCVSRWSLDYGYTFGSGTRLTVV.

This clonotype is labeled as medium-sized (0.01 to 0.1%). The rearrangement uses TRBV13 and TRBJ1-3, with D maybe TRBD1 (5 bases). Germline loops: CDR1 PRHDT, CDR2 FYEKMQ (reference sequence). V was clipped by 4 bases and J by 4 bases, with 8 bases between them. There are 13 residues in the CDR3. The CDR3 protein is CASSWRGGNTIYF. For the CDR3, the DNA is TGTGCCAGCAGCTGGAGGGGCGGAAACACCATATATTTT. Using reference TRBV13 and TRBJ1-3 for the parts outside the CDR3, the full variable domain is AAGVIQSPRHLIKEKRETATLKCYPIPRHDTVYWYQQGPGQDPQFLISFYEKMQSDKGSIPDRFSAQQFSDYHSELNMSSLELGDSALYFCASSWRGGNTIYFGEGSWLTVV.

This clonotype has only a few counts. The V call is TRBV27, the J call TRBJ2-7; D not certain. Trimming took off 0 bases at V and 4 bases at J, with 7 bases between the two ends. Germline V gene data show CDR1 as MNHEY and CDR2 as SMNVEV (reference sequence). The CDR3 consists of 13 residues. The CDR3 bases are TGTGCCAGCAGTTTATCGTTCGGTTACGAGCAGTACTTC. Its translation: CASSLSFGYEQYF.

In its sample, this clonotype was seen a few times. CDR3 protein: CASSAPGTHGYTF. CDR3 coding DNA: TGTGCCAGCAGCGCACCCGGGACGCACGGCTACACCTTC. V is TRBV14 and J is TRBJ1-2; the D gene is possibly TRBD1 (5 bases). The V and J ends lost 5 bases and 8 bases respectively, with 15 bases between them. The CDR3 contains 13 residues. Per the germline V gene, CDR1 is SGHDN and CDR2 is FVKESK.

This clonotype counts as medium-sized (0.01 to 0.1%). This chain links TRBV29-1 with TRBJ1-2; D gene uncertain. CDR1 SQVTM and CDR2 ANQGSEA come from the germline V gene. V lost 0 bases, J lost 10 bases, and 12 bases lay in between. This CDR3 contains 12 residues. CDR3 loop: CSVEDSTYHYTF. The CDR3 nucleotides are TGCAGCGTTGAAGATTCAACATATCACTACACCTTC.

Only a few counts were recorded for this clonotype. CDR3 region: CASSYPGQGKDEQYF. The CDR3 bases are TGTGCCAGCAGTTATCCGGGACAGGGGAAGGACGAGCAGTACTTC. The rearrangement links TRBV6-5 to TRBJ2-7, with 10 nucleotides matching TRBD1. The CDR3 spans 15 residues. CDR1 MNHEY and CDR2 SVGAGI come from the germline V gene. Losses at the gene ends were 3 bases for V and 5 bases for J; bases not matched to a gene: 7.

Ten or more counts support this clonotype. This chain uses TRBV14 with TRBJ1-2; perhaps TRBD1 as D (5 bases). Between the trimmed V and J ends, which lost 2 bases and 6 bases, there was a span of 16 bases. Germline V gives CDR1 SGHDN, CDR2 FVKESK. The CDR3 spans 15 residues. The DNA of the CDR3 is TGTGCCAGCAGCCAACCGGACATGGGGCTTGATGGCTACACCTTC. The encoded protein is CASSQPDMGLDGYTF.

V and J are TRBV9 and TRBJ2-1; TRBD2 matches 9 bases. This CDR3 is 15 amino acids long. Germline-derived CDR1 and CDR2 are SGDLS and YYNGEE. Trimming at V came to 0 bases and at J to 4 bases, leaving 2 bases not matched to a gene. The CDR3 sequence is CASSVVAGGYNEQFF. Here the CDR3 DNA reads TGTGCCAGCAGCGTAGTGGCGGGAGGGTACAATGAGCAGTTCTTC.

This clonotype was recorded many times. The chain links TRBV27 to TRBJ2-7; 8 nucleotides align to TRBD1. Trimming cost V 4 bases and J 1 base; bases outside gene matches: 9. Looked up from germline, CDR1 is MNHEY and CDR2 is SMNVEV (reference sequence). This CDR3 has 16 amino acids. Here the CDR3 DNA reads TGTGCCAGCAGTTCAATCGGCACAGGGGGATCCTACGAGCAGTACTTC. Its protein is CASSSIGTGGSYEQYF.

This clonotype was observed at least ten times. V usage is TRBV19 and J usage is TRBJ1-1, with TRBD1 matching over 9 bases. V lost 4 bases, J lost 3 bases, and 6 bases stayed unmatched. Germline V gene sequence: CDR1 LNHDA, CDR2 SQIVND (reference sequence). The CDR3 runs to 15 residues. The CDR3 loop is CASSKGTGFYTEAFF. DNA for the CDR3: TGTGCCAGTAGTAAAGGGACAGGGTTTTACACTGAAGCTTTCTTT.

This clonotype has just a few counts. This chain links TRBV6-5 with TRBJ2-3; tentatively, D is TRBD1 or TRBD2 (6 bases each). The CDR3 spans 15 residues. Germline V gene data show CDR1 as MNHEY and CDR2 as SVGAGI. V was trimmed by 2 bases and J by 2 bases, leaving 11 bases between them. This CDR3 is CASSYVGGVTDTQYF. The CDR3 DNA is TGTGCCAGCAGTTACGTGGGGGGCGTCACAGATACGCAGTATTTT.

The V call is TRBV5-6, the J call TRBJ2-5, with D possibly being TRBD2 (7 bases). Deletions cut 4 bases from V and 5 bases from J, with 21 bases between. Per the germline V gene, CDR1 is SGHDT and CDR2 is YYEEEE. The CDR3 runs 16 residues. Here the CDR3 reads CASSVRWGGGLETQYF. CDR3 coding DNA: TGTGCCAGCAGCGTAAGATGGGGGGGGGGGCTCGAGACCCAGTACTTC.

Only one count was recorded for this clonotype. A much bigger clone sits one base away, suggesting this may be a read error. The chain is built from TRBV28 and TRBJ2-7; D ambiguous. This CDR3 contains 11 residues. Looked up from germline, CDR1 is MDHEN and CDR2 is SYDVKM. The CDR3 loop is CASALAYERYF. The CDR3 DNA is TGTGCCAGTGCCCTGGCCTACGAGCGGTACTTC. The variable domain in full, completed from reference TRBV28 and TRBJ2-7, reads DVKVTQSSRYLVKRTGEKVFLECVQDMDHENMFWYRQDPGLGLRLIYFSYDVKMKEKGDIPEGYSVSREKKERFSLILESASTNQTSMYLCASALAYERYFGPGTRLTVT.

The rearrangement uses TRBV9 and TRBJ2-7, with 7 bases aligning to TRBD1. The CDR3 length is 14 residues. Trimming took 4 bases from V and 3 from J; bases not matched to a gene: 7. Germline loops: CDR1 SGDLS, CDR2 YYNGEE. The CDR3 region has the DNA TGTGCCAGCAGCCCAAGGGACAGTCTCTACGAGCAGTACTTC. Its translation: CASSPRDSLYEQYF.

This clonotype was observed a handful of times. The chain has TRBV28 and TRBJ1-3; weak D call: TRBD1 (6 bases). The CDR3 spans 15 residues. Germline CDR1 is MDHEN and CDR2 is SYDVKM. V lost 4 bases to trimming and J lost 2 bases, with 12 bases between them. CDR3 in DNA: TGTGCCAGCAGTTGGCTCCGGGACACTGGAAACACCATATATTTT. Its translation is CASSWLRDTGNTIYF. The variable domain in full, with the rest retrieved from reference TRBV28 and TRBJ1-3, is DVKVTQSSRYLVKRTGEKVFLECVQDMDHENMFWYRQDPGLGLRLIYFSYDVKMKEKGDIPEGYSVSREKKERFSLILESASTNQTSMYLCASSWLRDTGNTIYFGEGSWLTVV.

This sequence joins TRBV30 and TRBJ2-7, with TRBD2 matching 7 bases. The junction had 1 base not matched to a gene; V was cut back by 0 bases and J by 2 bases. Germline assignment: CDR1 GTSNPN and CDR2 SVGIG (reference sequence). This CDR3 is built from 13 residues. The DNA of the CDR3 is TGTGCCTGGAGTGTTGCGGGGGCCTACGAGCAGTACTTC. Encoded protein: CAWSVAGAYEQYF.